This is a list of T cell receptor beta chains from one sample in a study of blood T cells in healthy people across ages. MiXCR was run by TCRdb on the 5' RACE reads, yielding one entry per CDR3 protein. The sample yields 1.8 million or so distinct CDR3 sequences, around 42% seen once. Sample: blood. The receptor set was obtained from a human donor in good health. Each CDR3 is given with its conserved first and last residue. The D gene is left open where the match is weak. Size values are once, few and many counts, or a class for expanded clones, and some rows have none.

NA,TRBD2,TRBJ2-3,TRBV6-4,CASSTSGGAGGDTQYF,TGTGCCAGCAGTACTAGCGGGGGGGCCGGTGGAGATACGCAGTATTTT
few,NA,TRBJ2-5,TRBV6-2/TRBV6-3,CASSYFQMGVYQETQYF,TGTGCCAGCAGTTACTTTCAGATGGGGGTTTACCAAGAGACCCAGTACTTC
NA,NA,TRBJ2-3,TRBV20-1,CSASTGPVFTDTQYF,TGCAGTGCTAGCACTGGACCGGTTTTTACAGATACGCAGTATTTT
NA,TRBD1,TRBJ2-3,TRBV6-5,CASSYGTGGGTDTQYF,TGTGCCAGCAGTTACGGAACAGGGGGAGGCACAGATACGCAGTATTTT
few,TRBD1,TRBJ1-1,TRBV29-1,CSVGGTGGLNTEAFF,TGCAGCGTTGGGGGGACAGGGGGCTTGAACACTGAAGCTTTCTTT
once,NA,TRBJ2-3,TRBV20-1,CSAGGWDTQYF,TGCAGTGCTGGAGGTTGGGATACGCAGTATTTT
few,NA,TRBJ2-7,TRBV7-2,CASSPMDWTSYEQYF,TGTGCCAGCAGCCCAATGGACTGGACGAGCTACGAGCAGTACTTC
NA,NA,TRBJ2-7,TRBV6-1,CASSEPGQRTYEQYF,TGTGCCAGCAGTGAACCGGGACAAAGAACCTACGAGCAGTACTTC
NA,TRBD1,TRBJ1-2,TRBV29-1,CSARQGGGDYTF,TGCAGCGCCCGACAGGGAGGTGGTGACTACACCTTC
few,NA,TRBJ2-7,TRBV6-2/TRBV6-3,CASSYKPPSGGPYEQYF,TGTGCCAGCAGTTACAAGCCCCCATCTGGCGGACCCTACGAGCAGTACTTC
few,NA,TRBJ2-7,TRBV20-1,CSAGGRDSYEQYF,TGCAGTGCTGGGGGGCGGGATTCCTACGAGCAGTACTTC
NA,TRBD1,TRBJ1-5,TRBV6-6,CASSYGTGTANQPQHF,TGTGCCAGCAGTTACGGTACCGGGACAGCCAATCAGCCCCAGCATTTT
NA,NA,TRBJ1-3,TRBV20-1,CSAMALRGNTIYF,TGCAGTGCTATGGCCCTGAGAGGAAACACCATATATTTT
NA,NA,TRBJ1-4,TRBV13,CASRRGNRGEKLFF,TGTGCCAGCCGCCGGGGAAATCGGGGTGAAAAACTGTTTTTT
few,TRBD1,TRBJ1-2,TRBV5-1,CASSLGDRFNYGYTF,TGCGCCAGCAGCTTGGGGGACAGATTTAACTATGGCTACACCTTC
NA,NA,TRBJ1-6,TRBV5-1,CASSLLQDTINSPLHF,TGCGCCAGCAGCTTGCTCCAGGACACCATCAATTCACCCCTCCACTTT
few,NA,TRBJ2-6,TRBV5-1,CASSLDGGESGANVLTF,TGCGCCAGCAGCTTGGACGGAGGGGAGTCTGGGGCCAACGTCCTGACTTTC
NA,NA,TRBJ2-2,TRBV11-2,CASSLERSSRQLFF,TGTGCCAGCAGCTTGGAAAGGTCCTCTAGGCAGCTGTTTTTT
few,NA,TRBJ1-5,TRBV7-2,CASSRERYQPQHF,TGTGCCAGCAGCCGAGAAAGGTACCAGCCCCAGCATTTT
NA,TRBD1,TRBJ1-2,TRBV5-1,CASSSTGEHYGYTF,TGCGCCAGCAGCTCGACAGGGGAGCACTATGGCTACACCTTC
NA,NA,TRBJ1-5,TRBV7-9,CASSQIGSKENQPQHF,TGTGCCAGCAGCCAGATCGGGTCCAAAGAGAATCAGCCCCAGCATTTT
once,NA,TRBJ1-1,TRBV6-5,CASSYESGGTEAFF,TGTGCCAGCAGTTACGAGTCAGGAGGCACTGAAGCTTTCTTT
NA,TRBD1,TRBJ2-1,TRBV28,CASTYRGWDEQFF,TGTGCCAGCACATACAGGGGTTGGGATGAGCAGTTCTTC
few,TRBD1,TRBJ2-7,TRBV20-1,CSARDGQGSSYEQYF,TGCAGTGCTAGAGACGGACAGGGGTCCTCCTACGAGCAGTACTTC
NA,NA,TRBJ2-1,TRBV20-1,CSAEAWVQYNEQFF,TGCAGTGCTGAAGCCTGGGTCCAATACAATGAGCAGTTCTTC
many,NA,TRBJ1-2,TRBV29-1,CSGRGPNYGYTF,TGCAGCGGTAGAGGTCCCAACTATGGCTACACCTTC
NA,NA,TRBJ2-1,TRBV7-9,CASSLDGTAQFF,TGTGCCAGCAGCTTAGACGGGACGGCGCAGTTCTTC
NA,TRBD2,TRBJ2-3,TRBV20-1,CSARDRLAGSSTDTQYF,TGCAGCGCTAGAGATCGCCTAGCGGGATCTAGCACAGATACGCAGTATTTT
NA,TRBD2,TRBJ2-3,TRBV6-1,CASSERQGLAGGTDTQYF,TGTGCCAGCAGTGAAAGACAGGGCCTAGCGGGGGGCACAGATACGCAGTATTTT
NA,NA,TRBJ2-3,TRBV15,CATSRDNYEYTDTQYF,TGTGCCACCAGCAGAGATAACTACGAATACACAGATACGCAGTATTTT
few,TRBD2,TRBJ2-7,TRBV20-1,CSARDRLAGAYEQYF,TGCAGTGCTAGAGATCGTCTAGCGGGGGCCTACGAGCAGTACTTC
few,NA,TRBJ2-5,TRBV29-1,CSVEYRDETQYF,TGCAGCGTAGAATACAGGGATGAGACCCAGTACTTC
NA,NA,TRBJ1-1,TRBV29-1,CSVEVGAKGVTEAFF,TGCAGCGTTGAAGTCGGAGCGAAGGGTGTGACTGAAGCTTTCTTT
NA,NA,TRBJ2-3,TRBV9,CASSVDPGTRTDTQYF,TGTGCCAGCAGCGTAGATCCGGGAACTCGGACAGATACGCAGTATTTT
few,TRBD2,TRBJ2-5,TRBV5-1,CASSFVPAGQETRYF,TGCGCCAGCAGCTTCGTCCCAGCGGGGCAAGAGACCCGGTACTTC
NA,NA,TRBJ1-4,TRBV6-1,CASSELWRIGLFF,TGTGCCAGCAGTGAACTTTGGAGGATAGGACTGTTTTTT
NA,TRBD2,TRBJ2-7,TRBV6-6,CASSYSGLAGDHEQYF,TGTGCCAGCAGTTACTCCGGACTAGCGGGGGATCACGAGCAGTACTTC
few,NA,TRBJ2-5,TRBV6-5,CASRTVGGETQYF,TGTGCCAGCAGAACCGTTGGGGGAGAGACCCAGTACTTC
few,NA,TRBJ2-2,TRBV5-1,CASSFFRGGGELFF,TGCGCCAGCAGCTTTTTCCGGGGTGGCGGGGAGCTGTTTTTT
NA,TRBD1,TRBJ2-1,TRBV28,CASSLGRGTVFNEQFF,TGTGCCAGCAGTTTGGGTAGAGGGACAGTATTCAATGAGCAGTTCTTC
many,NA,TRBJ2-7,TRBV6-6,CASSSDPLTPSYEQYF,TGTGCCAGCAGTAGCGACCCCCTGACACCTTCCTACGAGCAGTACTTC
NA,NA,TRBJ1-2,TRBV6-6,CAVQKANYGYTF,TGTGCCGTACAGAAAGCTAACTATGGCTACACCTTC
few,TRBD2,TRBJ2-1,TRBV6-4,CASSDRGGSTYNEQFF,TGTGCCAGCAGTGACCGGGGGGGGAGTACCTACAATGAGCAGTTCTTC
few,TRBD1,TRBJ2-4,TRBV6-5,CASSSRRFDRGRRDIQYF,TGTGCCAGCAGTTCCAGACGTTTCGACAGGGGGCGGAGGGACATTCAGTACTTC
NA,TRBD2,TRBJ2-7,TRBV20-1,CSASGGAYYEQYF,TGCAGTGCTAGCGGGGGGGCTTACTACGAGCAGTACTTC
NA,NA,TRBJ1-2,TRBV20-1,CSARAGGRSYGYTF,TGCAGTGCTAGAGCTGGAGGCAGATCGTATGGCTACACCTTC
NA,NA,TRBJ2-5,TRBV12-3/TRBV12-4,CASSLRRVQKETQYF,TGTGCCAGCAGTTTAAGGCGGGTTCAGAAAGAGACCCAGTACTTC
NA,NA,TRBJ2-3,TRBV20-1,CSATSPAGRRTDTQYF,TGCAGTGCTACGTCACCGGCGGGGAGACGCACAGATACGCAGTATTTT
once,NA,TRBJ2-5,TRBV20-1,CSAGTANGETQYF,TGCAGTGCAGGGACTGCAAATGGCGAGACCCAGTACTTC
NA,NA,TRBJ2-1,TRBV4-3,CASSPLLCNEQFF,TGCGCCAGCAGCCCCCTGTTATGCAATGAGCAGTTCTTC
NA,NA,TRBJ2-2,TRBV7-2,CAGSLAVARNTGELFF,TGTGCCGGCAGCTTAGCGGTGGCAAGAAACACCGGGGAGCTGTTTTTT
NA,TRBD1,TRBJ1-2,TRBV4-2,CASSQDLTGRNYGYTF,TGTGCCAGCAGCCAAGATCTGACAGGGAGAAATTATGGCTACACCTTC
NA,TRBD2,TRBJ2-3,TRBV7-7,CASSRLAGAPTDTQYF,TGTGCCAGCAGCCGACTAGCGGGGGCCCCCACAGATACGCAGTATTTT
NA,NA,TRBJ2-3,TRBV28,CASSPFLLDTQYF,TGTGCCAGCAGTCCCTTTCTTTTGGATACGCAGTATTTT
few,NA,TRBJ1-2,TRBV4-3,CASSRARVNYGYTF,TGCGCCAGCAGCCGAGCAAGGGTTAACTATGGCTACACCTTC
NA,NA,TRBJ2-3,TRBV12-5,CASGLSSDTQYF,TGTGCTAGTGGTTTGAGTTCAGATACGCAGTATTTT
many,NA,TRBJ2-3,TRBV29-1,CSVPGVPTDTQYF,TGCAGCGTACCGGGGGTACCCACAGATACGCAGTATTTT
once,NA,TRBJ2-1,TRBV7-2,CASSATQGRFTNEQFF,TGTGCCAGCAGCGCGACGCAGGGGCGGTTTACCAATGAGCAGTTCTTC
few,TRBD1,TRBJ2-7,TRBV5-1,CASSWDGGQGAKEQYF,TGCGCCAGCAGCTGGGACGGGGGACAGGGGGCGAAAGAGCAGTACTTC
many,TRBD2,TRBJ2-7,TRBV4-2,CASSPRHTVSGNEQYF,TGTGCCAGCAGTCCAAGGCACACAGTTAGCGGGAACGAGCAGTACTTC